The 26 T cell receptor beta chains below were found in one sample sequenced in a study of cytomegalovirus exposure and HLA in healthy donors. PCR involved 60 Vbeta and 13 Jbeta primers. Libraries were prepared by immunoSEQ multiplex PCR; TCRdb keeps only in-frame clonotypes and omits some of them. Of around 190,000 clones listed, 70% to 85% were seen once; the top ten hold 0.69%. The sample comprised PBMCs. These receptors all come from a woman in her 40s in good health and CMV-seronegative.

V usage is TRBV7-2 and J usage is TRBJ2-7; possible D gene TRBD2, 5 bases. V lost 4 bases and J lost 6, with 19 bases in between. The germline gives CDR1 SGHTA, CDR2 FQGNSA. This CDR3 region has 15 residues. The CDR3 loop is CASSSSPTRESEQYF. The CDR3 nucleotides are TGTGCCAGCAGCTCCAGTCCAACCCGGGAAAGCGAGCAGTACTTC. Based on the CDR3 plus reference TRBV7-2 and TRBJ2-7, the full variable domain is GAGVSQSPSNKVTEKGKDVELRCDPISGHTALYWYRQSLGQGLEFLIYFQGNSAPDKSGLPSDRFSAERTGGSVSTLTIQRTQQEDSAVYLCASSSSPTRESEQYFGPGTRLTVT.

The chain has TRBV30 and TRBJ2-7; 11 nucleotides match TRBD1. The CDR3 is 14 residues long. Germline-derived CDR1 and CDR2 are GTSNPN and SVGIG (reference sequence). V shed 4 bases and J 5 bases; nucleotides not matched to a gene: 7. The CDR3 region is CAWTKDRGPHEQYF. The CDR3 coding sequence is TGTGCCTGGACAAAGGACAGGGGGCCCCACGAGCAGTACTTC.

For the CDR3, the DNA is TGTGCCAGCAGCCAAGATCTAAGCAGGGGCTACTTGAATGAAAAACTGTTTTTT. It encodes CASSQDLSRGYLNEKLFF. This sequence joins TRBV4-2 and TRBJ1-4; D possibly corresponds to TRBD1 (6 bases). This CDR3 comprises 18 residues. CDR1 and CDR2 (germline): LGHNA, YNFKEQ. Trimming took off 0 bases at V and 5 bases at J, with 19 bases between the two ends.

Of note for this clone: Relative to the germline gene, one junction end is altered; a read error may explain this. The rearrangement links TRBV7-9 to TRBJ1-1; 7 nucleotides match TRBD1. The CDR3 totals 14 residues. Germline assignment: CDR1 SEHNR and CDR2 FQNEAQ (reference sequence). The CDR3 DNA is TGTTCCAGCAGCCTTGGACAGGCGAACACTGAAGCTTTCTTT. This codes for CSSSLGQANTEAFF.

This clone has just one count. This chain connects TRBV6-5 to TRBJ2-1, with 9 bases matching TRBD1. The CDR3 is 15 residues long. The germline V gene encodes CDR1 MNHEY and CDR2 SVGAGI. V shed 5 bases and J 0 bases; nucleotides not matched to a gene: 2. The CDR3 loop is CASSRTGVSYNEQFF. The CDR3 nucleotides are TGTGCCAGCAGTCGGACAGGGGTCTCCTACAATGAGCAGTTCTTC.

The V gene is TRBV2, the J gene TRBJ2-5, with 8 bases identical to TRBD2. Losses at the gene ends were 5 bases for V and 6 bases for J; bases not matched to a gene: 14. CDR3 length: 16 amino acids. From germline, CDR1 is SNHLY and CDR2 FYNNEI. The CDR3 sequence is CASSPGPAGAEKTQYF. As DNA, the CDR3 is TGTGCCAGCAGTCCTGGCCCAGCGGGAGCAGAAAAGACCCAGTACTTC.

The rearrangement links TRBV29-1 to TRBJ2-5, with D possibly matching TRBD1 (8 bases). V lost 3 bases, J lost 5 bases, and 16 bases lay in between. The CDR3 runs 14 residues. The germline V gene encodes CDR1 SQVTM and CDR2 ANQGSEA. The CDR3 is CSVEATGGGETQYF. The CDR3 DNA reads TGCAGCGTTGAGGCCACAGGGGGAGGGGAGACCCAGTACTTC.

Turning to this clone: Different DNA sequences within this sample yield the same CDR3. The chain couples TRBV5-4 to TRBJ2-5, with 7 bases aligning to TRBD1. Per germline, CDR1 SGHNT and CDR2 YYREEE (reference sequence). The junction had 1 base not matched to a gene; V was cut back by 0 bases and J by 2 bases. This CDR3 has 14 residues. CDR3 amino acids: CASSLGQGQETQYF. CDR3 coding DNA: TGTGCCAGCAGCTTGGGACAGGGTCAAGAGACCCAGTACTTC.

V gene TRBV10-3 combines with J gene TRBJ2-5, with TRBD1 matching over 9 bases. The germline V gene encodes CDR1 ENHRY and CDR2 SYGVKD. Trimming at V came to 8 bases and at J to 1 base, leaving 8 bases not matched to a gene. The CDR3 runs to 15 residues. CDR3 loop: CAIGRGDRAQETQYF. Written as DNA, the CDR3 is TGTGCCATCGGTCGAGGGGACAGGGCCCAAGAGACCCAGTACTTC.

The genes are TRBV7-8 and TRBJ2-3, with D tentatively TRBD2 (5 bases). The germline V gene has CDR1 SGHVS and CDR2 FQNEAQ. CDR3 size: 12 residues. V lost 4 bases to trimming and J lost 5 bases, with 7 bases between them. The CDR3 region is CASSWTVDTQYF. DNA for the CDR3: TGTGCCAGCAGCTGGACTGTAGATACGCAGTATTTT.

This sequence joins TRBV7-8 and TRBJ2-1, with 7 bases that match TRBD2. V shed 5 bases, J shed 4 bases, and the junction held 8 bases outside the gene matches. Germline assignment: CDR1 SGHVS and CDR2 FQNEAQ. The CDR3 totals 15 residues. This CDR3 is CASSPAASGYNEQFF. The DNA for the CDR3 is TGTGCCAGCAGCCCAGCGGCTAGCGGATACAATGAGCAGTTCTTC. Full variable domain (missing parts from reference TRBV7-8 and TRBJ2-1): GAGVSQSPRYKVAKRGQDVALRCDPISGHVSLFWYQQALGQGPEFLTYFQNEAQLDKSGLPSDRFFAERPEGSVSTLKIQRTQQEDSAVYLCASSPAASGYNEQFFGPGTRLTVL.

The V call is TRBV25-1, the J call TRBJ2-2; the match to TRBD1 covers 10 bases. This CDR3 is 17 amino acids long. Germline CDR1 is MGHDK and CDR2 is SYGVNS. Trimming removed 5 bases from V and 1 base from J; junction bases left unmatched: 7. CDR3 bases: TGTGCCAGCAGTCGGAGTGGACAGGGGGTGAACACCGGGGAGCTGTTTTTT. Translated: CASSRSGQGVNTGELFF.

The CDR3, as DNA: TGTGCCAGCAGCGGTCTTGCCCAGGGGACCACCGGGGAGCTGTTTTTT. It translates to CASSGLAQGTTGELFF. This chain uses TRBV7-8 with TRBJ2-2; TRBD1 might be the D (6 bases). The germline V and J ends were trimmed by 5 bases and 4 bases, with 17 bases remaining between them. Germline lookup yields CDR1 SGHVS and CDR2 FQNEAQ. The CDR3 length is 16 residues.

The rearrangement joins TRBV27 to TRBJ2-2; the match to TRBD1 covers 9 bases. This CDR3 is 18 amino acids long. Trimming removed 6 bases from V and 1 base from J; junction bases left unmatched: 12. From germline, CDR1 is MNHEY and CDR2 SMNVEV (reference sequence). This chain's CDR3 is CASRGIGTGRQNTGELFF. The CDR3 nucleotides are TGTGCCAGCAGAGGCATTGGGACAGGGAGACAGAACACCGGGGAGCTGTTTTTT.

This sequence joins TRBV4-2 and TRBJ1-4; weak D call: TRBD1 (6 bases). Germline lookup yields CDR1 LGHNA and CDR2 YNFKEQ. This CDR3 spans 14 amino acids. The V gene lost 0 bases and the J gene lost 7 bases, with 9 bases spanning the gap. The CDR3: CASSQEQGTEKLFF. CDR3 sequence (DNA): TGTGCCAGCAGCCAAGAACAGGGAACTGAAAAACTGTTTTTT.

Written as DNA, the CDR3 is TGTGCCAGCACAACAGGGCTGCGGTCCGGGGAGCTGTTTTTT. Translated: CASTTGLRSGELFF. V usage is TRBV6-1 and J usage is TRBJ2-2; D is possibly TRBD1 (6 bases). From germline, CDR1 is MNHNS and CDR2 SASEGT. The CDR3 consists of 14 residues. With 7 bases removed from V and 6 bases from J, the gap between germline ends came to 15 bases.

The chain links TRBV6-5 to TRBJ2-7, with TRBD1 as a possible D gene (6 bases). The CDR3 is 13 amino acids. Trimming shortened V by 10 bases and J by 1 base, and 14 bases separated the two germline ends. The germline V gene has CDR1 MNHEY and CDR2 SVGAGI. CDR3 loop: CATQYGQSYEQYF. DNA of the CDR3: TGTGCCACCCAATACGGACAGTCCTACGAGCAGTACTTC.

J is TRBJ1-1 and V is TRBV28, with D hard to call. V lost 2 bases and J 0 bases, leaving 10 bases between the germline ends. The CDR3 is made up of 15 amino acids. The germline gives CDR1 MDHEN, CDR2 SYDVKM. CDR3 sequence reads: CASSLDTYMNTEAFF. The CDR3 nucleotides read TGTGCCAGCAGTTTAGACACTTACATGAACACTGAAGCTTTCTTT. Together with reference TRBV28 and TRBJ1-1, the CDR3 gives the full variable domain: DVKVTQSSRYLVKRTGEKVFLECVQDMDHENMFWYRQDPGLGLRLIYFSYDVKMKEKGDIPEGYSVSREKKERFSLILESASTNQTSMYLCASSLDTYMNTEAFFGQGTRLTVV.

The table lists this clone with a count of one. The V and J genes are TRBV6-5 and TRBJ2-1; 7 nucleotides align to TRBD2. The germline V gene encodes CDR1 MNHEY and CDR2 SVGAGI. The CDR3 loop spans 16 amino acids. J was trimmed by 0 bases and V by 4 bases; bases with no gene match: 6. The CDR3 protein is CASSLTSSSSYNEQFF. Here the CDR3 DNA reads TGTGCCAGCAGTTTGACTAGCTCGAGCTCCTACAATGAGCAGTTCTTC.

This sequence joins TRBV7-9 and TRBJ2-7; D unclear. The CDR3 extends over 15 amino acids. Trimming cost V 4 bases and J 7 bases, with 20 bases left between them. Per germline, CDR1 SEHNR and CDR2 FQNEAQ (reference sequence). The CDR3 sequence: CASSSGLRVFGEQYF. Here the CDR3 DNA reads TGTGCCAGCAGCTCGGGTCTTCGGGTTTTTGGAGAGCAGTACTTC.

A single count supports this clone. V and J are TRBV13 and TRBJ1-1; D gene unclear. CDR1 is PRHDT, CDR2 FYEKMQ, per germline (reference sequence). This CDR3 has 13 residues. Trimming stripped 4 bases from V and 2 bases from J, with 8 bases between. The CDR3: CASSWPPNTEAFF. The CDR3 DNA sequence: TGTGCCAGCAGCTGGCCCCCTAACACTGAAGCTTTCTTT.

The chain joins TRBV11-3 to TRBJ2-3; no reliable D call. Trimming removed 5 bases at V and 0 bases at J, with 3 bases between. The CDR3 runs to 12 residues. Germline V gene lookup returns CDR1 SGHNT and CDR2 YENEEA. The CDR3 here is CASSRSTDTQYF. The CDR3, as DNA: TGTGCCAGCAGCCGTAGCACAGATACGCAGTATTTT. Looking up the rest from reference TRBV11-3 and TRBJ2-3 gives the full variable domain: EAGVVQSPRYKIIEKKQPVAFWCNPISGHNTLYWYLQNLGQGPELLIRYENEEAVDDSQLPKDRFSAERLKGVDSTLKIQPAELGDSAVYLCASSRSTDTQYFGPGTRLTVL.

This sequence joins TRBV29-1 and TRBJ1-2; D remains ambiguous. CDR3 size: 12 residues. Trimming took 1 base from V and 8 from J, leaving 11 bases between them. The germline V gene has CDR1 SQVTM and CDR2 ANQGSEA. In nucleotides, the CDR3 is TGCAGCGTTGAAGGGCGGCAGTGGGGCTACACCTTC. Amino acid sequence: CSVEGRQWGYTF.

The chain couples TRBV2 to TRBJ2-6; D might be TRBD1 (5 bases). V shed 3 bases and J shed 0 bases, with 12 bases lying between them. Germline lookup yields CDR1 SNHLY and CDR2 FYNNEI. The CDR3 runs to 17 residues. CDR3 in DNA: TGTGCCAGCAGTGAGGCAGGGTTACGCTCTGGGGCCAACGTCCTGACTTTC. It yields the protein CASSEAGLRSGANVLTF.

This clone turned up a few times. V usage is TRBV6-5 and J usage is TRBJ2-2; tentative D call: TRBD1 (6 bases). Trimming left V 4 bases short and J 2 bases short, with 14 bases between. The CDR3 extends over 16 amino acids. Looked up from germline, CDR1 is MNHEY and CDR2 is SVGAGI. The CDR3 here is CASSSTWTANTGELFF. DNA of the CDR3: TGTGCCAGCAGTTCGACCTGGACAGCCAACACCGGGGAGCTGTTTTTT.

This chain uses TRBV6-1 with TRBJ1-2; D unresolved. The CDR3 consists of 16 residues. The germline V gene encodes CDR1 MNHNS and CDR2 SASEGT. V shed 6 bases and J shed 4 bases, with 21 bases lying between them. CDR3 nucleotides: TGTGCCAGCAGAGAAAGGGAGTCGTCTTGGGTCTATGGCTACACCTTC. The encoded protein is CASRERESSWVYGYTF.